This record concerns one T cell receptor beta chain sequence. Antigen unknown. The data derive from a study of response to subunit inactivated influenza vaccine. Regarding the study as a whole: A suggestion made by the authors is that each seasonal influenza vaccination recruits few new T cells.

TCRdb itself ran the RT-PCR reads through MiXCR, one entry per CDR3 protein. The table includes 500,000 to 600,000 distinct CDR3 sequences, under 15% detected once. This sample comprised PBMCs from blood, obtained roughly 6 weeks after vaccination. The receptor was derived from a man aged 45-65 years who received an inactivated influenza vaccine.

The CDR3 sequence: CASSQATGSLGEKLFF. For the CDR3, the DNA is TGTGCCAGCAGCCAAGCAACGGGTTCCCTAGGGGAAAAACTGTTTTTT. The V gene is TRBV4-2, the J gene TRBJ1-4; unclear D gene. The germline V and J ends were trimmed by 1 base and 8 bases, with 17 bases remaining between them. CDR1 and CDR2 from the germline V gene are LGHNA and YNFKEQ. The CDR3 spans 16 residues.